One sample yielded the 11 T cell receptor beta chains listed below, sequenced in a study of human T cells and chemical hapten exposure. Time point reported: pre-sensitization, week 0. Treatment described: therapeutic diphenylcyclopropenone sensitization with weekly scalp DPC. TCRdb used MiXCR to reprocess the RACE reads, holding one entry per CDR3 protein. The repertoire holds over 300,000 distinct CDR3 sequences, with 4% to 6% as singletons. The source was whole blood, collected in connection with sensitization to the hapten diphenylcyclopropenone (DPC). These receptors were collected from a woman aged 50 to 60 with alopecia areata. Some clones in this sample may be carry-over from other donors' samples.

The rearrangement uses TRBV7-2 and TRBJ2-4, with D unclear. V lost 1 base to trimming and J lost 16 bases, with 11 bases between them. The CDR3 runs to 11 residues. Looked up from germline, CDR1 is SGHTA and CDR2 is FQGNSA. The CDR3, as DNA: TGTGCCAGCAGCTTAGAGCCCCTATGTTACTTC. This codes for CASSLEPLCYF. Using reference TRBV7-2 and TRBJ2-4 for the parts outside the CDR3, the full variable domain is GAGVSQSPSNKVTEKGKDVELRCDPISGHTALYWYRQSLGQGLEFLIYFQGNSAPDKSGLPSDRFSAERTGGSVSTLTIQRTQQEDSAVYLCASSLEPLCYFGAGTRLSVL.

This clonotype was observed a handful of times. This CDR3 is CATSRAGSSNQPQHF. The CDR3 DNA is TGTGCCACCAGCAGAGCGGGCTCCAGCAATCAGCCCCAGCATTTT. This chain links TRBV15 with TRBJ1-5; the D is unclear. This CDR3 region has 15 residues. Germline-derived CDR1 and CDR2 are LNHNV and YYDKDF (reference sequence). Trimming cost V 1 base and J 1 base, with 8 bases left between them.

This clonotype has at least ten counts. The rearrangement links TRBV3-1 to TRBJ2-7; no reliable D call. V lost 0 bases to trimming and J lost 5 bases, with 2 bases between them. The CDR3 is 11 amino acids. Germline V gives CDR1 LGHDT, CDR2 YNNKEL (reference sequence). The CDR3: CASSQDHEQYF. For the CDR3, the DNA is TGTGCCAGCAGCCAAGATCACGAGCAGTACTTC.

This clonotype has ten or more counts. The rearrangement links TRBV7-9 to TRBJ2-3, with no clear D. Germline CDR1 and CDR2: SEHNR and FQNEAQ (reference sequence). V dropped 4 bases and J dropped 4 bases, with 9 bases sitting between them. The CDR3 is 13 amino acids. CDR3 loop: CASSSYLADTQYF. The CDR3 nucleotides read TGTGCCAGCAGCTCCTACTTAGCAGATACGCAGTATTTT.

Many counts were recorded for this clonotype. V and J are TRBV9 and TRBJ2-1, with 10 positions matching TRBD2. CDR3 length equals 15 residues. With V trimmed by 0 bases and J by 6 bases, 3 bases remained unmatched. The germline gives CDR1 SGDLS, CDR2 YYNGEE. The chain's CDR3 is CASSVGTSGPNEQFF. CDR3 DNA: TGTGCCAGCAGCGTAGGGACTAGCGGCCCCAATGAGCAGTTCTTC.

This clonotype was seen a handful of times. The chain combines TRBV7-9 with TRBJ1-6; D not resolved. Between the trimmed V and J ends, which lost 2 bases and 5 bases, there was a span of 19 bases. The CDR3 length is 18 residues. Germline values: CDR1 SEHNR, CDR2 FQNEAQ (reference sequence). CDR3 DNA: TGTGCCAGCAGCTTAACACTCATCCGGACCCTACATAATTCACCCCTCCACTTT. It specifies CASSLTLIRTLHNSPLHF.

This clonotype has a count of ten or more. The CDR3 here is CSPLDREQGEQYF. CDR3 sequence (DNA): TGCAGTCCTCTGGACAGGGAACAAGGCGAGCAGTACTTC. The V gene is TRBV20-1, the J gene TRBJ2-7; 8 bases agree with TRBD1. CDR3 length: 13 amino acids. CDR1 is DFQATT and CDR2 is SNEGSKA in the germline V gene (reference sequence). V shed 8 bases, J shed 6 bases, and the junction held 12 bases outside the gene matches.

This clonotype was recorded at least ten times. The chain is built from TRBV2 and TRBJ2-7; 7 bases are a match to TRBD1. The CDR3 is made up of 13 amino acids. Trimming removed 10 bases from V and 4 bases from J; junction bases left unmatched: 10. Germline V gene data show CDR1 as SNHLY and CDR2 as FYNNEI. The CDR3 DNA reads as TGTGCCACCACGGACAGGTTGAGTTACGAGCAGTACTTC. Translated: CATTDRLSYEQYF. Complete variable domain (other parts from reference TRBV2 and TRBJ2-7): EPEVTQTPSHQVTQMGQEVILRCVPISNHLYFYWYRQILGQKVEFLVSFYNNEISEKSEIFDDQFSVERPDGSNFTLKIRSTKLEDSAMYFCATTDRLSYEQYFGPGTRLTVT.

The chain has TRBV29-1 and TRBJ2-5; D ambiguous. V was clipped by 4 bases and J by 1 base, with 7 bases between them. The germline V gene has CDR1 SQVTM and CDR2 ANQGSEA. This CDR3 has 12 amino acids. CDR3 DNA: TGCAGCGTTGGGAGCGTCCAAGAGACCCAGTACTTC. Protein sequence: CSVGSVQETQYF.

This clonotype was counted between two and nine times. The CDR3 coding sequence is TGTGCCAGCAGCCAAACCGGGAAGGGCACTGAAGCTTTCTTT. As protein: CASSQTGKGTEAFF. V gene TRBV12-3 or TRBV12-4 combines with J gene TRBJ1-1; D ambiguous. The V end lost 6 bases, the J end lost 4 bases, and 15 bases lay between the germline ends. The CDR3 spans 14 residues.

This clonotype was counted at least ten times. The rearrangement uses TRBV29-1 and TRBJ1-4, with D possibly TRBD1 on 6 matching bases. The length of the CDR3 is 13 residues. The V end lost 4 bases, the J end lost 8 bases, and 14 bases lay between the germline ends. Germline-derived CDR1 and CDR2 are SQVTM and ANQGSEA. For the CDR3, the DNA is TGCAGCGTTGGAACAGGGAGTACGGAAAAACTGTTTTTT. Its protein is CSVGTGSTEKLFF.